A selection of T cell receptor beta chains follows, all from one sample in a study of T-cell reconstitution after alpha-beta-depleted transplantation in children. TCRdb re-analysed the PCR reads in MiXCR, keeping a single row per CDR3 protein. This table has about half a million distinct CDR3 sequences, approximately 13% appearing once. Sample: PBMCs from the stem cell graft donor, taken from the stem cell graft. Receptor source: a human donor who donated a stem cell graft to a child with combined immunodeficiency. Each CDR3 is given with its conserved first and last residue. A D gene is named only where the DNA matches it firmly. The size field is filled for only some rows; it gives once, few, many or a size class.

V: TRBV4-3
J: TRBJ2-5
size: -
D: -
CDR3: CASSQEGRAEETQYF
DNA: TGCGCCAGCAGCCAAGAAGGCAGGGCTGAGGAGACCCAGTACTTC

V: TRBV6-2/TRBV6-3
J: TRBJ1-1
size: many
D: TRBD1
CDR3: CASRDRGYTEAFF
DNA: TGTGCCAGCAGGGACAGGGGCTATACTGAAGCTTTCTTT

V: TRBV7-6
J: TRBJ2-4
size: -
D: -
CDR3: CASSQTEGLNIQYF
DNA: TGTGCCAGCAGCCAGACAGAGGGTCTAAACATTCAGTACTTC

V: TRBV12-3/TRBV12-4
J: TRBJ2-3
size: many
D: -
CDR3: CASSRTDTQYF
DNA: TGTGCCAGCAGTCGCACAGATACGCAGTATTTT

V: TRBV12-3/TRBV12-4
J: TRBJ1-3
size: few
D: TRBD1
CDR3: CASSWGTAGGNTIYF
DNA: TGTGCCAGCAGTTGGGGGACAGCCGGTGGAAACACCATATATTTT

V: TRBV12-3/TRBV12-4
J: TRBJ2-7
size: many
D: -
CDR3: CASGSADISYEQYF
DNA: TGTGCCAGCGGCTCTGCGGACATCTCCTACGAGCAGTACTTC

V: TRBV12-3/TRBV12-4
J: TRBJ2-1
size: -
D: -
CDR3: CASSPPRVGSYNEQFF
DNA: TGTGCCAGCAGTCCCCCCCGGGTAGGCTCCTACAATGAGCAGTTCTTC

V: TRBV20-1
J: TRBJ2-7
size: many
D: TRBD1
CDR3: CSAPGQGGAYEQYF
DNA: TGCAGTGCCCCCGGACAGGGGGGTGCCTACGAGCAGTACTTC

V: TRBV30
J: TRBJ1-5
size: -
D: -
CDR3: CAWGSGLGQPQHF
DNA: TGTGCCTGGGGTAGCGGACTGGGGCAGCCCCAGCATTTT

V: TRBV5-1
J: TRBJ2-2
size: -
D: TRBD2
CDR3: CASSLWSSGGHGELFF
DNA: TGCGCCAGCAGCTTGTGGTCTAGCGGGGGCCACGGGGAGCTGTTTTTT

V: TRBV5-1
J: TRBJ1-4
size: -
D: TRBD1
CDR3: CASSFLPWTGFEKLFF
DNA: TGCGCCAGCAGCTTCCTCCCATGGACAGGGTTTGAAAAACTGTTTTTT

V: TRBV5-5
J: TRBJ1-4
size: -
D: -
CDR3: CASSFPGGRNEKLFF
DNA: TGTGCCAGCAGCTTTCCGGGGGGCCGGAATGAAAAACTGTTTTTT

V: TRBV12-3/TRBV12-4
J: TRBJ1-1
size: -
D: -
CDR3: CASSLGGSSEAFF
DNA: TGTGCCAGCAGTTTGGGGGGCAGCTCTGAAGCTTTCTTT

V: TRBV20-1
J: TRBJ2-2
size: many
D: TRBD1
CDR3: CSARDPRQGVGELFF
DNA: TGCAGTGCTAGGGATCCTAGACAGGGGGTAGGGGAGCTGTTTTTT

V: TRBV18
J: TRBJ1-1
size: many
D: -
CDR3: CASSPGGPGTEAFF
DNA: TGTGCCAGCTCACCAGGGGGGCCTGGCACTGAAGCTTTCTTT

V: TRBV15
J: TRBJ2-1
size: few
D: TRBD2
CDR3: CATSRGTSGIFNEQFF
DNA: TGTGCCACCAGCCGGGGGACTAGCGGAATCTTCAATGAGCAGTTCTTC

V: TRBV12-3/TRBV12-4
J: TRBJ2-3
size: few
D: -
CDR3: CASSLLGAGDTQYF
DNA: TGTGCCAGCAGTTTATTGGGGGCTGGAGATACGCAGTATTTT

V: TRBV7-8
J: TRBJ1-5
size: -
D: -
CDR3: CSSSLRRGGNQPQHF
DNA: TGTTCCAGCAGCTTACGCAGGGGTGGCAATCAGCCCCAGCATTTT

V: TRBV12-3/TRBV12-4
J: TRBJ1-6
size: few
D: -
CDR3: CASSFDGVNSPLHF
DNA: TGTGCCAGCAGTTTTGACGGTGTTAATTCACCCCTCCACTTT

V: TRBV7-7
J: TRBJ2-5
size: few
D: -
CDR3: CASSPGAWETQYF
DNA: TGTGCCAGCAGTCCAGGGGCGTGGGAGACCCAGTACTTC

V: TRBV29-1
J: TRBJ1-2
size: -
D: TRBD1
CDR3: CSVDRTGLLGYTF
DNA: TGCAGCGTTGACAGGACAGGACTCCTGGGCTACACCTTC

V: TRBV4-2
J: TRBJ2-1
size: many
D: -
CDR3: CASSPDSNNEQFF
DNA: TGTGCCAGCAGCCCAGACTCGAACAATGAGCAGTTCTTC

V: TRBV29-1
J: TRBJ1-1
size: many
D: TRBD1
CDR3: CSVGMSNRGVTEAFF
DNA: TGCAGCGTTGGCATGAGCAACAGGGGAGTCACTGAAGCTTTCTTT

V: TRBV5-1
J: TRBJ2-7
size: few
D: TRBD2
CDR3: CASSLASTSGSSYEQYF
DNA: TGCGCCAGCAGCTTGGCCTCGACTAGCGGGAGCTCCTACGAGCAGTACTTC

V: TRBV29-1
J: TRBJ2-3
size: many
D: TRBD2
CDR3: CSTGLAEATDTQYF
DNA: TGCAGCACCGGACTAGCGGAGGCCACAGATACGCAGTATTTT

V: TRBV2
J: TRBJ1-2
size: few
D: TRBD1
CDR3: CASSERQGGLYGYTF
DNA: TGTGCCAGCAGTGAAAGGCAGGGGGGACTCTATGGCTACACCTTC

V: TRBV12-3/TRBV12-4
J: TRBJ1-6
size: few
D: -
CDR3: CASSHQDRRNSPLHF
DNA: TGTGCCAGCAGTCATCAAGACAGGCGTAATTCACCCCTCCACTTT

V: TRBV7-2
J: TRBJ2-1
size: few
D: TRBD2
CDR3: CASSPRGAGGSYNEQFF
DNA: TGTGCCAGCAGCCCACGGGGAGCGGGGGGCTCCTACAATGAGCAGTTCTTC

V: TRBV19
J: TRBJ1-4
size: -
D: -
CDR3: CASSMMGQKEKLFF
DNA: TGTGCCAGTAGTATGATGGGACAAAAGGAAAAACTGTTTTTT

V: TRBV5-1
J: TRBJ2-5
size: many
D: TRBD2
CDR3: CASSLSGGQETQYF
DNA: TGCGCCAGCAGCCTTAGCGGGGGTCAAGAGACCCAGTACTTC

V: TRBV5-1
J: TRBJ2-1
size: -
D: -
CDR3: CASSPIRPGNYNEQFF
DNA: TGCGCCAGCAGCCCGATCCGACCGGGGAACTACAATGAGCAGTTCTTC

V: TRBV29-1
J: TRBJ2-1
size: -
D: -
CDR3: CSVDPAANEQFF
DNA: TGCAGCGTTGACCCCGCCGCCAATGAGCAGTTCTTC

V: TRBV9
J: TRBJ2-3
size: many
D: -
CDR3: CASSVAGATDTQYF
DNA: TGTGCCAGCAGCGTAGCGGGAGCCACAGATACGCAGTATTTT

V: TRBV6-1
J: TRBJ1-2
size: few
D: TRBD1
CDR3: CASRASLQGADGYTF
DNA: TGTGCCAGCAGGGCATCTTTACAGGGGGCCGATGGCTACACCTTC

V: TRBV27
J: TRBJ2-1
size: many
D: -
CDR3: CASSLGGYEQFF
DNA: TGTGCCAGCAGTTTAGGAGGATATGAGCAGTTCTTC

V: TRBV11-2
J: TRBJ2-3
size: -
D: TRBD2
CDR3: CASSGFETSGRGHTDTQYF
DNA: TGTGCCAGCAGTGGGTTTGAGACTAGCGGGAGGGGCCACACAGATACGCAGTATTTT

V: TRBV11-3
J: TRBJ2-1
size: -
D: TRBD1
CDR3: CASSFWDRERGNEQFF
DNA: TGTGCCAGCAGCTTTTGGGACAGGGAGAGGGGCAATGAGCAGTTCTTC

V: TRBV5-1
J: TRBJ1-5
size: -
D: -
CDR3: CASSFGGFDQPQHF
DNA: TGCGCCAGCAGCTTCGGGGGGTTCGATCAGCCCCAGCATTTT

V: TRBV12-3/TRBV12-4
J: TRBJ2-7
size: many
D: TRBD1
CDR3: CASSTDRVDEQYF
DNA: TGTGCCAGCAGCACGGACAGGGTCGACGAGCAGTACTTC

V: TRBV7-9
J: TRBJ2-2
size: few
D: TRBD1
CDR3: CASSFFGTVAGELFF
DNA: TGTGCCAGCAGCTTCTTCGGGACAGTCGCCGGGGAGCTGTTTTTT

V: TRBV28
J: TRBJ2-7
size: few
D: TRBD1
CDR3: CASSLYGAGGGYEQYF
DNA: TGTGCCAGCAGTTTATACGGCGCAGGGGGTGGCTACGAGCAGTACTTC

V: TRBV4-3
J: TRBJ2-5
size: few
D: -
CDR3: CASSQDHGAGETQYF
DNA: TGCGCCAGCAGCCAAGATCACGGGGCCGGGGAGACCCAGTACTTC

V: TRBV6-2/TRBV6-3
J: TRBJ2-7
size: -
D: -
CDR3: CASSYSIQKLSYEQYF
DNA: TGTGCCAGCAGTTACTCGATCCAAAAACTCTCCTACGAGCAGTACTTC

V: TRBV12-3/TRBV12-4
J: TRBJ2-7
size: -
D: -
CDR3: CASSPEGGRGSYEQYF
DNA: TGTGCCAGCAGTCCCGAAGGGGGACGGGGCTCCTACGAGCAGTACTTC

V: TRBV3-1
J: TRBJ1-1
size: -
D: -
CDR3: CASSQEILLNTEAFF
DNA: TGTGCCAGCAGCCAAGAGATCCTCTTGAACACTGAAGCTTTCTTT

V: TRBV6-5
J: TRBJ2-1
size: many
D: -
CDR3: CASSYGQGAYNEQFF
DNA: TGTGCCAGCAGTTACGGGCAGGGTGCGTACAATGAGCAGTTCTTC

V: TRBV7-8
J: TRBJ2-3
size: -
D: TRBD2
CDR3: CASSIATSGRAATDTQYF
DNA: TGTGCCAGCAGCATCGCGACTAGCGGGAGGGCCGCCACAGATACGCAGTATTTT

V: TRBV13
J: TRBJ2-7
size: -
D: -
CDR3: CASSPGLQYEQYF
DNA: TGTGCCAGCAGCCCAGGACTTCAGTACGAGCAGTACTTC

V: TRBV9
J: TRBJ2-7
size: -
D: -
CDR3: CASSPPTGLDYEQYF
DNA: TGTGCCAGCAGCCCGCCGACTGGGCTTGACTACGAGCAGTACTTC

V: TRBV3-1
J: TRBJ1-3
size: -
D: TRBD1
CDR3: CASSQGQGVGGNTIYF
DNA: TGTGCCAGCAGCCAGGGACAGGGGGTAGGAGGAAACACCATATATTTT

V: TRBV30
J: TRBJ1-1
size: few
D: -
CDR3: CAWSVMRALGEAFF
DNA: TGTGCCTGGAGTGTAATGAGGGCGTTGGGTGAAGCTTTCTTT

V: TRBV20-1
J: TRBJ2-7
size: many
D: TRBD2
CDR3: CSARDPLAGESYEQYF
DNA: TGCAGTGCTAGAGACCCCCTAGCGGGGGAATCCTACGAGCAGTACTTC

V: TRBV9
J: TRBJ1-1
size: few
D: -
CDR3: CASSALDNTEAFF
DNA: TGTGCCAGCAGCGCCTTGGATAACACTGAAGCTTTCTTT